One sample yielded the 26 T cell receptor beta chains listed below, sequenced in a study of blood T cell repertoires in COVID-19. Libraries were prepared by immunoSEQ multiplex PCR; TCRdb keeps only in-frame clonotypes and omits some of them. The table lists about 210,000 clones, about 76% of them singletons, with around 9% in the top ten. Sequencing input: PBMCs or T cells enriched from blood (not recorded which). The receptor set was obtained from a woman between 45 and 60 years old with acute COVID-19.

The CDR3 DNA reads TGTGCCTGGAGTAGAGGACAGGGTAATTCACCCCTCCACTTT. Its translation: CAWSRGQGNSPLHF. V is TRBV30 and J is TRBJ1-6; 8 bases fit TRBD1. J gave up 6 bases and V 2 bases, and 3 bases lay outside the gene matches. The CDR3 consists of 14 residues. From germline, CDR1 is GTSNPN and CDR2 SVGIG (reference sequence).

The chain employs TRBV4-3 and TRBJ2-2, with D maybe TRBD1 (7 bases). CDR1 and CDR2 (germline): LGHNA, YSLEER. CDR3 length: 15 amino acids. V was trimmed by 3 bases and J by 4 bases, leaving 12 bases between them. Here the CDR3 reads CASSQQGGFTGELFF. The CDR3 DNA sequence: TGCGCCAGCAGCCAGCAGGGGGGTTTCACCGGGGAGCTGTTTTTT.

CDR3 DNA sequence: TGTGCCAGCAGCGTCAAAGCTAGCGGGAGCGCGAACACCGGGGAGCTGTTTTTT. Translating gives CASSVKASGSANTGELFF. This chain joins TRBV9 and TRBJ2-2; TRBD2 matches 10 bases. Germline CDR1 SGDLS, CDR2 YYNGEE. The CDR3 contains 18 residues. V gave up 2 bases and J gave up 0 bases; unmatched junction bases: 7.

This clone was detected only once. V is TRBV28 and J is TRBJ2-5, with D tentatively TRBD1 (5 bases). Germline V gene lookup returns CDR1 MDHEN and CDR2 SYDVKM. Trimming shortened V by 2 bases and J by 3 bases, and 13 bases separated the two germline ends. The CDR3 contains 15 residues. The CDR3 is CASSLRQGWKETQYF. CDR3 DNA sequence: TGTGCCAGCAGTTTAAGGCAGGGCTGGAAAGAGACCCAGTACTTC.

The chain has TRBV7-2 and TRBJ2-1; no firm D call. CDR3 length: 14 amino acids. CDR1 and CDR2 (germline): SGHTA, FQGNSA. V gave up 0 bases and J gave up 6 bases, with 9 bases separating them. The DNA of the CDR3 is TGTGCCAGCAGCTTAGCGGCAACCATCAATGAGCAGTTCTTC. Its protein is CASSLAATINEQFF. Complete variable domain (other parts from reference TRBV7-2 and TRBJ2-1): GAGVSQSPSNKVTEKGKDVELRCDPISGHTALYWYRQSLGQGLEFLIYFQGNSAPDKSGLPSDRFSAERTGGSVSTLTIQRTQQEDSAVYLCASSLAATINEQFFGPGTRLTVL.

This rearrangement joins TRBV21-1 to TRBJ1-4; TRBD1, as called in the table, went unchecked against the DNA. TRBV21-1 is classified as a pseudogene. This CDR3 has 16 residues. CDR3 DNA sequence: TGTGCCAGCAGCAAATATAGGCCAGGGGGCTTCGGAAAACTGTTTTTT. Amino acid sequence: CASSKYRPGGFGKLFF.

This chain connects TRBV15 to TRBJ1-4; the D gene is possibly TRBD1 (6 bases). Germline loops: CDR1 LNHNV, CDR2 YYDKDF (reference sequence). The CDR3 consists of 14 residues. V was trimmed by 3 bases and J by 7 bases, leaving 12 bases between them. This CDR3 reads CATSSGQGIEKLFF. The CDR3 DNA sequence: TGTGCCACCAGCAGTGGCCAGGGGATTGAAAAACTGTTTTTT.

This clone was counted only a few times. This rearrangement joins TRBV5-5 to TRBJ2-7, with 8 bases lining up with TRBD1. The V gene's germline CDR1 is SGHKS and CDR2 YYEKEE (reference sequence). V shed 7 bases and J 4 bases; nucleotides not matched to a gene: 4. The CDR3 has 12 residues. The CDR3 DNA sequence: TGTGCCAGCGAGGACAGGGCTTACGAGCAGTACTTC. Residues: CASEDRAYEQYF. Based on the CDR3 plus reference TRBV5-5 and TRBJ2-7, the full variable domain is DAGVTQSPTHLIKTRGQQVTLRCSPISGHKSVSWYQQVLGQGPQFIFQYYEKEERGRGNFPDRFSARQFPNYSSELNVNALLLGDSALYLCASEDRAYEQYFGPGTRLTVT.

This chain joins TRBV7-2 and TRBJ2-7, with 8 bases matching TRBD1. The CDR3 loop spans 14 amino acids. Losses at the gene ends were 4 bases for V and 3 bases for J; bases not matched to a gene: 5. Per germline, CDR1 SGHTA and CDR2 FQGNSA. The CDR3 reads CASSSGTGRYEQYF. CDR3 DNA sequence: TGTGCCAGCAGCTCCGGGACAGGCCGCTACGAGCAGTACTTC.

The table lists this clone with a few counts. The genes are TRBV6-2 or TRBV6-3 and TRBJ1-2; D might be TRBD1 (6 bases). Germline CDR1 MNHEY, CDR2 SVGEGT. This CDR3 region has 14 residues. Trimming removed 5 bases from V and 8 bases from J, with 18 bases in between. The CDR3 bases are TGTGCCAGCAGTCAAACGCCAGGGGTGTGGGGCTACACCTTC. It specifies CASSQTPGVWGYTF.

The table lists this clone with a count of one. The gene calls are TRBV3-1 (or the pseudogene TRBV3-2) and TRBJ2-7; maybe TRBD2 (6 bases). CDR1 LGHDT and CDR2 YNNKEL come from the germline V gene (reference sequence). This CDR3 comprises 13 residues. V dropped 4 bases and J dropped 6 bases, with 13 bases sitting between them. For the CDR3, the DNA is TGTGCCAGCAGCCCTAGCGCCCGGTCCGAGCAGTACTTC. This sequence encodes CASSPSARSEQYF.

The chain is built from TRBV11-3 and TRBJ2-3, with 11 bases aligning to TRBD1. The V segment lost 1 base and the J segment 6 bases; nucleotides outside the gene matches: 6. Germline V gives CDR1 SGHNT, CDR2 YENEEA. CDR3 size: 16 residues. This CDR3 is CASSLGGQGVSDTQYF. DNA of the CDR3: TGTGCCAGCAGCTTAGGGGGACAGGGGGTTTCTGATACGCAGTATTTT.

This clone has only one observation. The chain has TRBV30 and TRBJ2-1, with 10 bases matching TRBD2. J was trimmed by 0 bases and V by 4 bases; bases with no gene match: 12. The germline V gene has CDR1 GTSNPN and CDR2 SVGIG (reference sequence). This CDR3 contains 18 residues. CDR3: CAWTSGRATLSSYNEQFF. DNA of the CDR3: TGTGCCTGGACCAGCGGGAGGGCCACTTTGAGCTCCTACAATGAGCAGTTCTTC.

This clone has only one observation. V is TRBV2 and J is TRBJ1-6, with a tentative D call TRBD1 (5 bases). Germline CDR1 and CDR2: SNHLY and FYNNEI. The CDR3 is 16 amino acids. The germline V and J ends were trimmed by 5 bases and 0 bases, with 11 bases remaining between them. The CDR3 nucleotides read TGTGCCAGCAGTCGGGGGAGGAGCTCCTATAATTCACCCCTCCACTTT. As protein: CASSRGRSSYNSPLHF. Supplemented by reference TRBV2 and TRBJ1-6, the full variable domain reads EPEVTQTPSHQVTQMGQEVILRCVPISNHLYFYWYRQILGQKVEFLVSFYNNEISEKSEIFDDQFSVERPDGSNFTLKIRSTKLEDSAMYFCASSRGRSSYNSPLHFGNGTRLTVT.

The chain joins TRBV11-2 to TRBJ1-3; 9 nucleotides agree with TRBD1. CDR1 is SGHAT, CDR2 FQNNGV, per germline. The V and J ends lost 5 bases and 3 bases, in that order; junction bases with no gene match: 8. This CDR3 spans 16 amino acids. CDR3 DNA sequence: TGTGCCAGCAGCCCGGGGACAGGGTTAGTTGGAAACACCATATATTTT. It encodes CASSPGTGLVGNTIYF.

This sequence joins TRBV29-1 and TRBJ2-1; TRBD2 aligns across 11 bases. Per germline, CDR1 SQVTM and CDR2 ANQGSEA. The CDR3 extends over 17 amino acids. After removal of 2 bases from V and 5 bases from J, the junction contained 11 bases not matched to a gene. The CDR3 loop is CSVETFRRGLADNEQFF. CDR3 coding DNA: TGCAGCGTTGAAACGTTTCGTCGGGGACTAGCGGACAATGAGCAGTTCTTC.

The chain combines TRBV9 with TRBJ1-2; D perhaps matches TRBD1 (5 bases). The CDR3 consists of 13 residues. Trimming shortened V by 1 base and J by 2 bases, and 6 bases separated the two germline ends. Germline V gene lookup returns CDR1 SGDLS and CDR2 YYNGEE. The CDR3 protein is CASSVSGNYGYTF. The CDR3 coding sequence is TGTGCCAGCAGCGTATCAGGGAACTATGGCTACACCTTC. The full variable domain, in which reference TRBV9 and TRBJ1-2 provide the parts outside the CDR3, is DSGVTQTPKHLITATGQRVTLRCSPRSGDLSVYWYQQSLDQGLQFLIQYYNGEERAKGNILERFSAQQFPDLHSELNLSSLELGDSALYFCASSVSGNYGYTFGSGTRLTVV.

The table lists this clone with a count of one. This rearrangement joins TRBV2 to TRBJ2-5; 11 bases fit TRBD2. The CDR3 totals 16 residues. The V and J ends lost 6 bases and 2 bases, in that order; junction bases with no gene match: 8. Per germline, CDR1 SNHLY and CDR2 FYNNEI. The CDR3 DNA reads TGTGCCAGCAGGGCCGGGACTAGCGGTTTTCAAGAGACCCAGTACTTC. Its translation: CASRAGTSGFQETQYF.

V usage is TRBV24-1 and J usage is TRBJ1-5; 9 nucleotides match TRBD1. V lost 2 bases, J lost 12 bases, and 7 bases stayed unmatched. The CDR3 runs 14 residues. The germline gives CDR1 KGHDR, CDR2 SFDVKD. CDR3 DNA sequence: TGTGCCACCAGTGATTCGAGGACAGGGGAGGTCCAGCATTTT. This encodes CATSDSRTGEVQHF.

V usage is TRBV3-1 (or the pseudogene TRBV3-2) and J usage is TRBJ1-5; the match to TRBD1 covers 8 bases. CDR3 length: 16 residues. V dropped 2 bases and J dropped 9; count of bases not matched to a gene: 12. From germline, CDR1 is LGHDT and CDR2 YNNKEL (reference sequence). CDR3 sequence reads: CASSQNPGQDVRPQHF. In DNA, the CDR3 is TGTGCCAGCAGCCAAAATCCGGGACAGGACGTTCGGCCCCAGCATTTT.

In DNA, the CDR3 is TGTGCCAGCAGTTTAGGGACATCGAGCTCTGGAAACACCATATATTTT. Protein: CASSLGTSSSGNTIYF. The chain links TRBV28 to TRBJ1-3, with D perhaps matching TRBD1 (6 bases). CDR3 length: 16 amino acids. With 2 bases removed from V and 0 bases from J, the gap between germline ends came to 11 bases. Germline values: CDR1 MDHEN, CDR2 SYDVKM.

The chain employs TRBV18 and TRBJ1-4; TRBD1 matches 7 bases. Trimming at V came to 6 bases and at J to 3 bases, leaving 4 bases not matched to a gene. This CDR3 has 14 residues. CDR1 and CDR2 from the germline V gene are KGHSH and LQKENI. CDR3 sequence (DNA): TGTGCCAGCTCCCCGGACAGGTCTAATGAAAAACTGTTTTTT. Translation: CASSPDRSNEKLFF.

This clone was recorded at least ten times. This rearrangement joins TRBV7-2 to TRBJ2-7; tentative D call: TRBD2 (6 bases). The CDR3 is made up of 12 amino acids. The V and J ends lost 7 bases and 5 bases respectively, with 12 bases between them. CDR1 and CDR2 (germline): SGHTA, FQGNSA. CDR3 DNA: TGTGCCAGCAAGGGGACTCCTCACGAGCAGTACTTC. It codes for CASKGTPHEQYF.

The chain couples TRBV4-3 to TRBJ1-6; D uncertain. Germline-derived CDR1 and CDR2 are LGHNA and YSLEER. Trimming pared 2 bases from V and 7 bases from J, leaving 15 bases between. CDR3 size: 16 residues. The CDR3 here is CASSQSPVSGNSPLHF. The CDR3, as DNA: TGCGCCAGCAGCCAATCCCCCGTCTCGGGGAATTCACCCCTCCACTTT.

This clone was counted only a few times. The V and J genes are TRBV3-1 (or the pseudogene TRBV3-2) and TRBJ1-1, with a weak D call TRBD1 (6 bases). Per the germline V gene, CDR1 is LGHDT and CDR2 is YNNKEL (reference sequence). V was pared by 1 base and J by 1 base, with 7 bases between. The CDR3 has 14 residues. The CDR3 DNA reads TGTGCCAGCAGCCAAGCCAGGGGGAACACTGAAGCTTTCTTT. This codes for CASSQARGNTEAFF.

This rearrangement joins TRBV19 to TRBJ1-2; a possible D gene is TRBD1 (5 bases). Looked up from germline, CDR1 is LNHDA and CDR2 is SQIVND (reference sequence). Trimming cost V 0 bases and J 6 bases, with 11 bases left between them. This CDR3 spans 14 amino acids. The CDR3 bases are TGTGCCAGTAGTATAGAAGGGACTCCTGATGGCTACACCTTC. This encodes CASSIEGTPDGYTF.